This TCR beta chain was observed in a study of cytomegalovirus exposure and HLA in healthy donors. General observations from the study: The listing of about 150 TCR beta chains classed them as cytomegalovirus-associated. Excluded were some V segments that proved indistinguishable, including TRBV6-2 and TRBV6-3.

In germline, CDR1 is MNHEY, CDR2 SMNVEV (reference sequence). This CDR3 has 15 amino acids. V dropped 7 bases and J dropped 1; count of bases not matched to a gene: 6. Researchers ran the PCR with 60 Vbeta and 13 Jbeta primers. Clones were sequenced by immunoSEQ multiplex PCR, and TCRdb holds only the in-frame ones, with some missing. The sample has 170,000 or so clones; approximately 80% are singletons. Note on this clone: Its antigen remains unknown.

The sequenced material came from PBMCs. The chain combines TRBV27 with TRBJ1-5, with 8 bases aligning to TRBD1. The source of this sequence is a man between 45 and 60 years old in good health and CMV-seropositive. As DNA, the CDR3 is TGTGCCAGCAAGAAAGACAGGGGAAGCAATCAGCCCCAGCATTTT. This codes for CASKKDRGSNQPQHF.